The 2 T cell receptor beta chains below come from one sample, sequenced in a study of T cells in tuberculosis. Time point: new active TB diagnosis, blood taken before or within 7 days of starting treatment. Assay: immunoSEQ multiplex PCR; the TCRdb copy retains only in-frame clones and omits some. The sample holds around 49,000 clones; roughly 95% are singletons and the top ten take about 1.5%. Material: PBMCs, obtained at tuberculosis diagnosis. Every receptor here comes from an adult with tuberculosis.

The V gene is TRBV11-1, the J gene TRBJ2-1; unclear D gene. The CDR3 totals 16 residues. V was clipped by 5 bases and J by 0 bases, with 14 bases between them. Germline V gene data show CDR1 as SGHAT and CDR2 as FQDESV (reference sequence). The DNA for the CDR3 is TGTGCCAGCAGCCGCCTTGGATGGAGCTCCTACAATGAGCAGTTCTTC. Protein product: CASSRLGWSSYNEQFF.

V and J are TRBV19 and TRBJ2-5, with D perhaps TRBD1 (5 bases). The CDR3 length is 14 residues. Trimming left V 3 bases short and J 1 base short, with 9 bases between. Germline V gene data show CDR1 as LNHDA and CDR2 as SQIVND (reference sequence). The CDR3 protein is CASSIGRGQETQYF. Written as DNA, the CDR3 is TGTGCCAGTAGTATTGGTAGGGGCCAAGAGACCCAGTACTTC.